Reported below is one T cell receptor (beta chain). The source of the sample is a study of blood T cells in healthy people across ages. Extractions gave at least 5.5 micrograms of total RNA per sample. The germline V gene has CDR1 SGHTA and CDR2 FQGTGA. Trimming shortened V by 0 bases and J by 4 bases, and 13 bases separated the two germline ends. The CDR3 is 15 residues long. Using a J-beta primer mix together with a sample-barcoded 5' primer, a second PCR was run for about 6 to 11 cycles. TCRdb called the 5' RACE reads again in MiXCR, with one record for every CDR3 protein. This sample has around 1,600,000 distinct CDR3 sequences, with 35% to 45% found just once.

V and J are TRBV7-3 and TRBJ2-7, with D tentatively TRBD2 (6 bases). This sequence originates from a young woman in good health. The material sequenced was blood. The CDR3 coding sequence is TGTGCCAGCAGCTTAACTCCGGGGACTGTTTACGAGCAGTACTTC. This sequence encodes CASSLTPGTVYEQYF.